The TCR beta chain described here comes from a study of siplizumab effects on memory and regulatory T cells. This clone was observed a single time. Antigen unknown. General study points: A small minority of alloreactive clones were mapped to unstimulated subsets. Unstimulated naive T cells seemed to show more diversity than memory cells did, and they also seemed to be among the major contributors to the alloresponse.

Here immunoSEQ multiplex PCR was the method, and the copy in TCRdb shows in-frame clones only, minus some. The data show under 95,000 clones, over 85% seen once. V lost 3 bases and J lost 4, with 12 bases in between. Germline V gives CDR1 KGHSH, CDR2 LQKENI. The CDR3 loop spans 15 amino acids. This clonotype was sampled from a human donor in good health. The chain is built from TRBV18 and TRBJ2-2; D gene uncertain. The sample consisted of non-Treg CD4+ T cells sorted from blood. CDR3 protein: CASSPQAERTGELFF. The CDR3 DNA reads as TGTGCCAGCTCACCCCAGGCGGAGCGCACCGGGGAGCTGTTTTTT.